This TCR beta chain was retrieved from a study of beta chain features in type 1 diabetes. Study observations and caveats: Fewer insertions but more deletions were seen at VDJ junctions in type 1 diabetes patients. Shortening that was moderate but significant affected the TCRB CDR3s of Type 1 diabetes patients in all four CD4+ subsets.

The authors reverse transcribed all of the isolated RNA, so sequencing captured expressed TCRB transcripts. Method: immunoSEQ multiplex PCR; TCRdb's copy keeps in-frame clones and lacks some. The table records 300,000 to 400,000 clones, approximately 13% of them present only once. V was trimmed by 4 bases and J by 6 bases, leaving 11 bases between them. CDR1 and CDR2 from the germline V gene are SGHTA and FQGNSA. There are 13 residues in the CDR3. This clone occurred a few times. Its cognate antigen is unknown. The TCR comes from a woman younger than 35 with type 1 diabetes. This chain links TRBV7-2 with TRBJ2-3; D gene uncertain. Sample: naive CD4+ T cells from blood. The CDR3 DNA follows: TGTGCCAGCAGCTCAGCTCGAGCGGATACGCAGTATTTT. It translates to CASSSARADTQYF.